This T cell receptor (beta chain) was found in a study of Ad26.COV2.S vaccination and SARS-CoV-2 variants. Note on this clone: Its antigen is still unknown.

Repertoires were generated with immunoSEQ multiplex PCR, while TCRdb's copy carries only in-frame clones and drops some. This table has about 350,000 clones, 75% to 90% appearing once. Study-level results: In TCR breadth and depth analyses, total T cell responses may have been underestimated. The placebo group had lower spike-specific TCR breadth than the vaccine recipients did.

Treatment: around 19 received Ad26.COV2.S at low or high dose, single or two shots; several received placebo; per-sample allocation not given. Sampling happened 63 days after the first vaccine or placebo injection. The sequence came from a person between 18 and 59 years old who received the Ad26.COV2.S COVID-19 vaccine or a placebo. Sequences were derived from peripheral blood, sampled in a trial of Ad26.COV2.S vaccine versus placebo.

The CDR3 spells CASSPVEGGHYEQYF. The DNA for the CDR3 is TGCGCCAGCAGCCCTGTAGAGGGGGGGCACTACGAGCAGTACTTC. V gene TRBV4-3 combines with J gene TRBJ2-7; possibly TRBD2 for D (7 bases). V was cut by 4 bases and J by 3 bases, with 16 bases left in between. The CDR3 is 15 amino acids. Germline loops: CDR1 LGHNA, CDR2 YSLEER.